Given below is one T cell receptor (beta chain) in context. This sample stems from a study of cytotoxic CD8 clonotypes in ibrutinib-treated CLL. Across the study: IGHV unmutated fewer than 18; relapsed/refractory about 10; treatment-naive more than 14.

The method was immunoSEQ multiplex PCR; TCRdb's version includes in-frame clones alone and lacks a portion of them. In the table there are 250,000 to 350,000 clones, roughly four fifths of which are singletons. CDR1 MGHRA and CDR2 YSYEKL come from the germline V gene. This CDR3 spans 14 amino acids. Trimming took off 0 bases at V and 5 bases at J, with 7 bases between the two ends. This sample comprised PBMCs, obtained at disease progression, from a patient treated with ibrutinib. This clonotype originated in a human donor with chronic lymphocytic leukemia. The gene calls are TRBV4-1 and TRBJ1-4; no firm D call. In DNA, the CDR3 is TGCGCCAGCAGCCAAGATCCTCTAAATGAAAAACTGTTTTTT. It yields the protein CASSQDPLNEKLFF.